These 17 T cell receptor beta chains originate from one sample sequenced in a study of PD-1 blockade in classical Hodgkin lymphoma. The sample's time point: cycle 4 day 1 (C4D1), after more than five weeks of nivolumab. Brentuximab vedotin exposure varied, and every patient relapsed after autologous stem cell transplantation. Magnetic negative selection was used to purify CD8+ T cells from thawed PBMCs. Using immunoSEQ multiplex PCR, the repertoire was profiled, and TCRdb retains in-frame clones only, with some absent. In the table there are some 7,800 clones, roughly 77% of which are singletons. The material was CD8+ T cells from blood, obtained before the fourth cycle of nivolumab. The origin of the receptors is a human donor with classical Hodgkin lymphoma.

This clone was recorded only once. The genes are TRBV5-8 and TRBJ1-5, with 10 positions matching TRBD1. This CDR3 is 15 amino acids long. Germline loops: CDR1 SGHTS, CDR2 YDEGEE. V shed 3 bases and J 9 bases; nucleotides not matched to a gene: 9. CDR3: CASSWGQGYRGPQHF. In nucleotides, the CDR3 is TGTGCCAGCAGCTGGGGACAGGGGTACCGGGGGCCCCAGCATTTT.

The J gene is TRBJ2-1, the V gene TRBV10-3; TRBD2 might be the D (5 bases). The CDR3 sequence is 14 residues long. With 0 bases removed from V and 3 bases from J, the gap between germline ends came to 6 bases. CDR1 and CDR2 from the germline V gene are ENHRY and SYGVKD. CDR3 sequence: CAISESGDYNEQFF. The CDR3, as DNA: TGTGCCATCAGTGAGTCCGGGGACTACAATGAGCAGTTCTTC.

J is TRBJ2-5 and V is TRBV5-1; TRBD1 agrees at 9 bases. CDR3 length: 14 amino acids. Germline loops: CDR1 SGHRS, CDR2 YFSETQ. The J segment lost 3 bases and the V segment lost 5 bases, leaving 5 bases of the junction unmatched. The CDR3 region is CASRQGQGEETQYF. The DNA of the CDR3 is TGCGCCAGCAGGCAGGGACAGGGAGAAGAGACCCAGTACTTC.

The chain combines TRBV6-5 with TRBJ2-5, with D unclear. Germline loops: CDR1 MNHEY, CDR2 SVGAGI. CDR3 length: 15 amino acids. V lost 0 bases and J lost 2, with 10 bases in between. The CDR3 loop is CASSYSGRVQETQYF. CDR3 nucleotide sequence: TGTGCCAGCAGTTACTCAGGCCGGGTGCAAGAGACCCAGTACTTC.

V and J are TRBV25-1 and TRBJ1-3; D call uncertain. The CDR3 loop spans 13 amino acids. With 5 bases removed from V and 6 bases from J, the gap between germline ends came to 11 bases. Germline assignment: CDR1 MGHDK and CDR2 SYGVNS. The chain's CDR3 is CASSRTETNTIYF. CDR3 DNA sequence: TGTGCCAGCAGTCGTACAGAAACAAACACCATATATTTT.

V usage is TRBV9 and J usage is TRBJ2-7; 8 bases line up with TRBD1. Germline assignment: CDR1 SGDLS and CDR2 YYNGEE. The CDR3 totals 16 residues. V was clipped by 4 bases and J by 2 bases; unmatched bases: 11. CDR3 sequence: CASSPNPGTGAYEQYF. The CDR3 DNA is TGTGCCAGCAGCCCCAACCCCGGGACAGGCGCCTACGAGCAGTACTTC.

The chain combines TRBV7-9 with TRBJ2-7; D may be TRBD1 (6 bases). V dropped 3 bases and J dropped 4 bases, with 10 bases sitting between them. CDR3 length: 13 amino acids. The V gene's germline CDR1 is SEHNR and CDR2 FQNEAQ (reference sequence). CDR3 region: CASSFNREYEQYF. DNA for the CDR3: TGTGCCAGCAGCTTCAACAGGGAGTACGAGCAGTACTTC. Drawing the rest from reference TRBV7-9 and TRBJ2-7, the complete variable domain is DTGVSQNPRHKITKRGQNVTFRCDPISEHNRLYWYRQTLGQGPEFLTYFQNEAQLEKSRLLSDRFSAERPKGSFSTLEIQRTEQGDSAMYLCASSFNREYEQYFGPGTRLTVT.

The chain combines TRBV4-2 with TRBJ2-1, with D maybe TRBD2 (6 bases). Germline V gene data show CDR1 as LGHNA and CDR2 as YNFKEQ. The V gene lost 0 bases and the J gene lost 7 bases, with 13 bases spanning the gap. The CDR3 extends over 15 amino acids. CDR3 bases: TGTGCCAGCAGCCAAGAGGGGCGGGACCCTAATGAGCAGTTCTTC. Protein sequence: CASSQEGRDPNEQFF.

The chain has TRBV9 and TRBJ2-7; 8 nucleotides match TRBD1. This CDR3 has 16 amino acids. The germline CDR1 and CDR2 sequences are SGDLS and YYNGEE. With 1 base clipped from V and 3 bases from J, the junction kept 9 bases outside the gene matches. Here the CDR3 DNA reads TGTGCCAGCAGCGTAAGACAGGGGAGTCCCGACTACGAGCAGTACTTC. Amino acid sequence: CASSVRQGSPDYEQYF.

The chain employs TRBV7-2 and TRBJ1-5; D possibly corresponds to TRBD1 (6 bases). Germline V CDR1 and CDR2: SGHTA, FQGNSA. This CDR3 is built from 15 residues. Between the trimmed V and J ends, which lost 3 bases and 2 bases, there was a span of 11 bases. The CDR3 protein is CASSLVSGGNQPQHF. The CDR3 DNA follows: TGTGCCAGCAGCTTGGTTTCAGGGGGCAATCAGCCCCAGCATTTT.

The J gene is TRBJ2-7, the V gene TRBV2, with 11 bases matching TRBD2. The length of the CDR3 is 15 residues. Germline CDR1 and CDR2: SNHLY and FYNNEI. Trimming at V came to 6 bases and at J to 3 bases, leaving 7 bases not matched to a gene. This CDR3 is CASRTRLAGSYEQYF. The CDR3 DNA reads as TGTGCCAGCAGGACGAGACTAGCGGGAAGCTACGAGCAGTACTTC.

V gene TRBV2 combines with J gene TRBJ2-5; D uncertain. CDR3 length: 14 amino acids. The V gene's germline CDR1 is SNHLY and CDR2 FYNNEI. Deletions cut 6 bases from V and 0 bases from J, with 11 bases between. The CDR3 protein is CASRRIADQETQYF. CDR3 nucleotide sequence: TGTGCCAGCAGGAGAATAGCAGACCAAGAGACCCAGTACTTC.

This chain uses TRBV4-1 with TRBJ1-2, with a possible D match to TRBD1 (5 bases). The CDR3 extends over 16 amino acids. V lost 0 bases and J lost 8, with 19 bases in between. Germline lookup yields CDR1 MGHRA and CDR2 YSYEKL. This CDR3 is CASSQDPTAGTKGYTF. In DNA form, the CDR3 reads TGCGCCAGCAGCCAAGATCCAACCGCAGGGACCAAGGGCTACACCTTC.

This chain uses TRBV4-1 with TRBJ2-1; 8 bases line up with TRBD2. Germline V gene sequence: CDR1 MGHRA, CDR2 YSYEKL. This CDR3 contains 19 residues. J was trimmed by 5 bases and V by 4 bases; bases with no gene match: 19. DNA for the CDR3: TGCGCCAGCAGCCCCAGAGATCGGAGACTAGCGCGAGGGCACAATGAGCAGTTCTTC. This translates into CASSPRDRRLARGHNEQFF.

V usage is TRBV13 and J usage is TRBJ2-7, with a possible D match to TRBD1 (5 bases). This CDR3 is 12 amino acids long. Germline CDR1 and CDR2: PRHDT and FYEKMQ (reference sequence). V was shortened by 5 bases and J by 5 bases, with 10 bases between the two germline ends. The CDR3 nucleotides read TGTGCCAGCAGCAAACAGGTCAACGAGCAGTACTTC. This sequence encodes CASSKQVNEQYF.

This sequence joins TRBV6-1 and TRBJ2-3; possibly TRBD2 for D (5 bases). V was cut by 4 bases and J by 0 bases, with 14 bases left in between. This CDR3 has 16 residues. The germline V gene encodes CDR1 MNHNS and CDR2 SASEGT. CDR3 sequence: CASSGPSYSSTDTQYF. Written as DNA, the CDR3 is TGTGCCAGCAGTGGCCCTAGCTACTCTAGCACAGATACGCAGTATTTT.

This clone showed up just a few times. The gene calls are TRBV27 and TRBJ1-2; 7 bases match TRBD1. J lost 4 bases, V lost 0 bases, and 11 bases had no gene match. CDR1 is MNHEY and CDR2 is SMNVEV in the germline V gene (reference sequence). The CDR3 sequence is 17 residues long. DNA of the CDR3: TGTGCCAGCAGTTTATCAAGTTGGGGGACAGAAAGCTATGGCTACACCTTC. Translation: CASSLSSWGTESYGYTF.